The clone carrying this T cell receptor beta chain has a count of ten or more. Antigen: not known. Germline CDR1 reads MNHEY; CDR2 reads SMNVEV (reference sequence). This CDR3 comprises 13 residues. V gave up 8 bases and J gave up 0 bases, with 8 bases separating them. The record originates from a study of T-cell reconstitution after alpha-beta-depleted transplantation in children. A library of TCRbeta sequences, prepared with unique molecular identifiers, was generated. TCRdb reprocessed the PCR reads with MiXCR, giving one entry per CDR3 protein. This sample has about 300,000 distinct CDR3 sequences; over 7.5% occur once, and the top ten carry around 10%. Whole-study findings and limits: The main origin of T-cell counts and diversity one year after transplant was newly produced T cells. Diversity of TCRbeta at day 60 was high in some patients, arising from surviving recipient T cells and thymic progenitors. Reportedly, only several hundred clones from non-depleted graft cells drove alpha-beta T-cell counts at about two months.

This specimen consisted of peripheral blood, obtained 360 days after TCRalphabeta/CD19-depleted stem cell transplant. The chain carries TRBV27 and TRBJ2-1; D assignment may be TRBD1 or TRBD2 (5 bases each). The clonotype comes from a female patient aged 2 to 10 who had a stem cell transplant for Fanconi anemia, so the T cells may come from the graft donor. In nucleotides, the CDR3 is TGTGCCAGCGGGGGTTTCTCCTACAATGAGCAGTTCTTC. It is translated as CASGGFSYNEQFF.